The TCR beta chain under discussion was sequenced for a study of PD-1 blockade in classical Hodgkin lymphoma. The protocol was immunoSEQ multiplex PCR, while the TCRdb copy is restricted to in-frame clones and leaves out a portion. The sample holds some 30,000 clones, about 76% seen once. Each and every patient relapsed after autologous stem cell transplantation, and patients got differing brentuximab vedotin exposure. Progressive disease, partial response or complete response was each patient's best response. This clone was counted only a few times. The sequencing used peripheral blood mononuclear cells (PBMCs), collected before the second cycle of nivolumab. This TCR was recovered from a human donor with classical Hodgkin lymphoma.

The CDR3: CASRPGANTEAFF. In DNA form, the CDR3 reads TGTGCCAGCCGGCCCGGGGCGAACACTGAAGCTTTCTTT. The rearrangement links TRBV30 to TRBJ1-1, with a possible D match to TRBD1 (5 bases). V lost 8 bases, J lost 1 base, and 14 bases lay in between. Germline values: CDR1 GTSNPN, CDR2 SVGIG (reference sequence). This CDR3 is 13 amino acids long. Filled out from reference TRBV30 and TRBJ1-1, the complete variable domain reads SQTIHQWPATLVQPVGSPLSLECTVEGTSNPNLYWYRQAAGRGLQLLFYSVGIGQISSEVPQNLSASRPQDRQFILSSKKLLLSDSGFYLCASRPGANTEAFFGQGTRLTVV.